Listed below are T cell receptor beta chains from one sample, sequenced in a study of blood T cells in healthy people across ages. TCRdb fed the 5' RACE reads into MiXCR, producing one record per CDR3 protein. This sample has some 1.4 million distinct CDR3 sequences, with roughly 45% found just once. The sample taken for sequencing was blood. These receptors were collected from a woman in her late teens or twenties in good health. The CDR3 runs from the conserved cysteine through the conserved F or W. A D gene is named only where the DNA matches it firmly. Size values are once, few and many counts, or a class for expanded clones, and some rows have none.

J: TRBJ2-4; D: TRBD1; V: TRBV2; size: NA; DNA: TGTGCCCTAGGACAGGGGCCCTACAATGAGCAGTACTTC; CDR3: CALGQGPYNEQYF
J: TRBJ2-5; D: NA; V: TRBV6-5; size: few; DNA: TGTGCCAGCAGTCGAATCCAGGGTAGAGAGACCCAGTACTTC; CDR3: CASSRIQGRETQYF
J: TRBJ2-1; D: NA; V: TRBV6-6; size: NA; DNA: TGTGCCAGCAGTCAACCCCGACTCTCCTACAATGAGCAGTTCTTC; CDR3: CASSQPRLSYNEQFF
J: TRBJ2-1; D: NA; V: TRBV5-8; size: NA; DNA: TGTGCCAGCAGTTTTGACACAAATCCCTACAATGAGCAGTTCTTC; CDR3: CASSFDTNPYNEQFF
J: TRBJ1-2; D: NA; V: TRBV5-1; size: many; DNA: TGCGCCAGCAGCTTGGAGGGCGGCAGGGGAAGCGATGGCTACACCTTC; CDR3: CASSLEGGRGSDGYTF
J: TRBJ1-2; D: NA; V: TRBV6-6; size: NA; DNA: TGTGCCAGCAGTCCGGGGGGAGGGAGCACTAACTATGGCTACACCTTC; CDR3: CASSPGGGSTNYGYTF
J: TRBJ2-3; D: TRBD2; V: TRBV4-1; size: NA; DNA: TGCGCCAGCAGCCAAGTGGCCCCTAGCGGTCGCACAGATACGCAGTATTTT; CDR3: CASSQVAPSGRTDTQYF
J: TRBJ1-3; D: NA; V: TRBV27; size: NA; DNA: TGTGCCAGCAGTTTCTTGGGGACTGGAAACACCATATATTTT; CDR3: CASSFLGTGNTIYF
J: TRBJ2-7; D: TRBD1; V: TRBV7-9; size: NA; DNA: TGTGCCAGCGGCCCAATGGGACAGGGCTACGAGCAGTACTTC; CDR3: CASGPMGQGYEQYF
J: TRBJ2-7; D: TRBD2; V: TRBV20-1; size: NA; DNA: TGCAGTGCTAGAGGCGACACGGGAGGGGAGCAGTACTTC; CDR3: CSARGDTGGEQYF
J: TRBJ1-6; D: TRBD1; V: TRBV27; size: NA; DNA: TGTGCCAGCAGTCCACTCCGGGACAGGGGCTCCTATAATTCACCCCTCCACTTT; CDR3: CASSPLRDRGSYNSPLHF
J: TRBJ2-3; D: NA; V: TRBV4-1; size: NA; DNA: TGCGCCAGCAGCCAAACTTCGGGGACGGGGCATACGCAGTATTTT; CDR3: CASSQTSGTGHTQYF
J: TRBJ2-1; D: TRBD2; V: TRBV6-5; size: NA; DNA: TGTGCCAGCACCTCACTAGCGGGGGCCGGTAATGAGCAGTTCTTC; CDR3: CASTSLAGAGNEQFF
J: TRBJ1-2; D: TRBD1; V: TRBV24-1; size: few; DNA: TGTGCCACCAGTGACCTAGACAGGGTTTACACCTTC; CDR3: CATSDLDRVYTF
J: TRBJ1-1; D: NA; V: TRBV20-1; size: once; DNA: TGCAGTGCTACACCCTTAGGCAGGAGCGAAGCTTTCTTT; CDR3: CSATPLGRSEAFF
J: TRBJ2-1; D: TRBD1; V: TRBV20-1; size: few; DNA: TGCAGTGCTCCGGACAGGGGTTTCTACAATGAGCAGTTCTTC; CDR3: CSAPDRGFYNEQFF
J: TRBJ2-5; D: NA; V: TRBV6-2/TRBV6-3; size: NA; DNA: TGTGCCAGCAGTTACCGGGGGAGCCTGGGCGAGACCCAGTACTTC; CDR3: CASSYRGSLGETQYF
J: TRBJ2-6; D: NA; V: TRBV7-2; size: few; DNA: TGTGCCAGCAGCTTGGCCGTTAAGGGACTCCTCCTCTCTGGGGCCAACGTCCTGACTTTC; CDR3: CASSLAVKGLLLSGANVLTF
J: TRBJ2-6; D: NA; V: TRBV18; size: NA; DNA: TGTGCCAGCACCTGGGGTACTGGGGCCAACGTCCTGACTTTC; CDR3: CASTWGTGANVLTF
J: TRBJ1-1; D: NA; V: TRBV20-1; size: NA; DNA: TGCAGTGCCGAGTACTTGGGACGGGGGTTGTCGAACACTGAAGCTTTCTTT; CDR3: CSAEYLGRGLSNTEAFF
J: TRBJ2-1; D: NA; V: TRBV6-1; size: few; DNA: TGTGCCAGCCGCGGGGAGGTCTACAATGAGCAGTTCTTC; CDR3: CASRGEVYNEQFF
J: TRBJ1-4; D: TRBD1; V: TRBV6-1; size: NA; DNA: TGTGCCAGCAGTGAACTTCGACAGGGCGGAGAAAAACTGTTTTTT; CDR3: CASSELRQGGEKLFF
J: TRBJ1-1; D: NA; V: TRBV25-1; size: NA; DNA: TGTGCCAGCAGGGAGACGGGCGCGGTGAACACTGAAGCTTTCTTT; CDR3: CASRETGAVNTEAFF
J: TRBJ1-5; D: TRBD1; V: TRBV27; size: NA; DNA: TGTGCCAGCAGTTTGGACAGGAGAGGAGATCAGCCCCAGCATTTT; CDR3: CASSLDRRGDQPQHF
J: TRBJ1-1; D: NA; V: TRBV10-3; size: NA; DNA: TGTGCCATCAGTCCCGACAAGTCGGCTGAAGCTTTCTTT; CDR3: CAISPDKSAEAFF